This entry features one T cell receptor beta chain sequence. These data originate in a study of blood T cell repertoires in COVID-19. About the research overall: From T cells, B-cell-depleted T cells, or PBMCs came the material, which was cDNA or gDNA.

There are 13 residues in the CDR3. V lost 2 bases, J lost 1 base, and 4 bases lay in between. Per germline, CDR1 SGHAT and CDR2 FQNNGV. The data were produced by immunoSEQ multiplex PCR, yet TCRdb's version contains in-frame clones alone and is incomplete. Found here are some 300,000 clones, roughly 86% of them singletons; the top ten hold 1.3%. The TCR sequence derives from a man between 65 and 85 years old with acute or convalescent COVID-19. Sequences were obtained from peripheral blood. V is TRBV11-2 and J is TRBJ2-3, with no clear D. The CDR3 sequence: CASSLTGTDTQYF. Here the CDR3 DNA reads TGTGCCAGCAGCTTAACAGGCACAGATACGCAGTATTTT.